This TCR beta chain stems from a study of blood T cell repertoires in COVID-19. Study context: Sites across the United States, Italy and Spain contributed samples from acute and convalescent COVID-19. Nucleic acid was either cDNA or gDNA, and it came from T cells, B-cell-depleted T cells, or PBMCs.

In the source study's methods: The authors estimated nucleated cell counts from reference gene primer amplification. TCRdb keeps only in-frame clones here, not all; method: immunoSEQ multiplex PCR. The V and J calls and clone size were taken over from that table, and D and trimming were inferred from the DNA. The data contain around 130,000 clones, about 79% of them singletons. The junction had 10 bases not matched to a gene; V was cut back by 2 bases and J by 3 bases. This CDR3 spans 17 amino acids. Looked up from germline, CDR1 is MGHRA and CDR2 is YSYEKL. This sequence originates from a woman aged 45-65 years with acute or convalescent COVID-19. The V call is TRBV4-1, the J call TRBJ1-5; 7 nucleotides line up with TRBD1. The sample was peripheral blood. The chain's CDR3 is CASSQLKGANDNQPQHF. CDR3 bases: TGCGCCAGCAGCCAACTTAAGGGGGCTAACGACAATCAGCCCCAGCATTTT.